Following are 6 T cell receptor beta chains from one sample sequenced in a study of cytomegalovirus exposure and HLA in healthy donors (dated by TCRdb to about 2017). The library was built by means of the immunoSEQ multiplex PCR assay. For the multiplex PCR, a mixture combining 60 forward primers for TCR Vbeta segments and 13 reverse primers for TCR Jbeta segments was used. In its TCRdb copy, this immuneACCESS table keeps in-frame sequences only and misses some clones. Where compared with another copy, unresolved V genes explain less than half of these, and the others have no known cause. The sample profile shows about 130,000 clones; 79% of them were found once. The ten most abundant clones make up around 7% of the sample. The specimen was PBMCs. All receptors come from a man aged 40-49 years in good health and CMV-seropositive.

The V gene is TRBV6-5, the J gene TRBJ2-1; weak D call: TRBD2 (5 bases). Trimming pared 5 bases from V and 7 bases from J, leaving 6 bases between. CDR1 is MNHEY, CDR2 SVGAGI, per germline. The CDR3 consists of 11 residues. CDR3 coding DNA: TGTGCCAGCAGTGAGGGAAATGAGCAGTTCTTC. Translated, it gives CASSEGNEQFF.

This clone was counted only a few times. The V gene is TRBV25-1, the J gene TRBJ1-1, with a tentative D call TRBD1 (5 bases). Germline lookup yields CDR1 MGHDK and CDR2 SYGVNS. There are 18 residues in the CDR3. V gave up 4 bases and J gave up 4 bases, with 25 bases separating them. CDR3 protein: CASSAQRDVGGVGTEAFF. The CDR3 nucleotides are TGTGCCAGCAGTGCACAAAGGGACGTCGGAGGGGTGGGCACTGAAGCTTTCTTT.

This clone was counted between two and nine times. The rearrangement links TRBV19 to TRBJ2-7; 8 bases line up with TRBD1. CDR1 LNHDA and CDR2 SQIVND come from the germline V gene (reference sequence). Trimming took 0 bases from V and 6 from J; bases not matched to a gene: 16. The CDR3 consists of 18 residues. The CDR3 sequence: CASSIDAGGQGALSEQYF. CDR3 DNA: TGTGCCAGTAGTATAGATGCTGGTGGGCAGGGGGCTTTGAGCGAGCAGTACTTC.

This clone was counted between two and nine times. The V call is TRBV7-9, the J call TRBJ1-3, with 9 bases identical to TRBD1. Germline lookup yields CDR1 SEHNR and CDR2 FQNEAQ (reference sequence). The CDR3 has 18 residues. Germline trimming cut 5 bases from V and 0 bases from J; bases unmatched to any gene: 11. The CDR3 reads CASSPGGTGFFSGNTIYF. The CDR3 DNA is TGTGCCAGCAGCCCTGGTGGGACAGGGTTCTTCTCTGGAAACACCATATATTTT.

The gene calls are TRBV19 and TRBJ1-1, with 9 bases identical to TRBD1. There are 16 residues in the CDR3. The V segment lost 6 bases and the J segment 3 bases; nucleotides outside the gene matches: 11. Germline CDR1 reads LNHDA; CDR2 reads SQIVND (reference sequence). CDR3 nucleotides: TGTGCCAGTAGGACCGGGACAGGGATTAGGTACACTGAAGCTTTCTTT. This translates into CASRTGTGIRYTEAFF.

The chain carries TRBV27 and TRBJ2-5; TRBD1 matches at 7 bases. The end of the DNA aligns better with TRBJ2-7, so the J call may be wrong. This CDR3 spans 13 amino acids. Germline CDR1 and CDR2: MNHEY and SMNVEV (reference sequence). The DNA for the CDR3 is TGTGCCAGCAGCCCGGGACAGTACTACGAGCAGTACTTC. Translating gives CASSPGQYYEQYF.